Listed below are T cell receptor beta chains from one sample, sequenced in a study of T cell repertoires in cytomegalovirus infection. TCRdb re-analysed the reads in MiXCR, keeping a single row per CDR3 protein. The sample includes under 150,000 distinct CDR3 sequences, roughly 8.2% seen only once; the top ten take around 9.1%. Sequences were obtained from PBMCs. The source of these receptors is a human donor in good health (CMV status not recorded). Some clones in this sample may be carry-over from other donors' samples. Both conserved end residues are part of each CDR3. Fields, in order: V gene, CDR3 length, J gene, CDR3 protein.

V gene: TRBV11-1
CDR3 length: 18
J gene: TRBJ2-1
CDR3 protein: CASSLRSLAGGSYNEQFF

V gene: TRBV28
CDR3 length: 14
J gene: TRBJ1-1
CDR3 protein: CASSLDFNSEKAFF

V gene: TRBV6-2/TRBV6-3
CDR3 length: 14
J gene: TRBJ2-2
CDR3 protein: CASSYPRQTGELFF

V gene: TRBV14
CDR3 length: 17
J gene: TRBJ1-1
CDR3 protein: CASSQDFVRSGDTEAFF

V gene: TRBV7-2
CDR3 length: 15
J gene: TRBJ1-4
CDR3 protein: CASSDGFSTNEKLFF

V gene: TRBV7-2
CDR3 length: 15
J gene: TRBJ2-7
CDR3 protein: CASSLEPASGYEQYF

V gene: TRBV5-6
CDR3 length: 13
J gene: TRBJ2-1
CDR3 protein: CASSLAGGREQFF

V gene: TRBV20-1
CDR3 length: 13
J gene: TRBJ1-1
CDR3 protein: CSARVTGGTEAFF

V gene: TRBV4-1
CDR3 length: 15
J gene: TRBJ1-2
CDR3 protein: CASSQDPVNPYGYTF

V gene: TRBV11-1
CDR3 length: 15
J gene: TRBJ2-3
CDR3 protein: CASSRGQASLDTQYF

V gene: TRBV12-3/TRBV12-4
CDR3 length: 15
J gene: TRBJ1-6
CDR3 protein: CASSSEAGLGSPLHF

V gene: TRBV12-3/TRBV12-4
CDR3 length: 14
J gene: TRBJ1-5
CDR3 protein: CASSPAQGNQPQHF

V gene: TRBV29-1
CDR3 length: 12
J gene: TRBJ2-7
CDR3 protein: CSALTDSYEQYF

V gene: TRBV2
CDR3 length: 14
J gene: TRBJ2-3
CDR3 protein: CASSDVGGWYTQYF

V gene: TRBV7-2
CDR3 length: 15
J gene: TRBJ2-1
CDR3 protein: CASSISLLGSNEQFF

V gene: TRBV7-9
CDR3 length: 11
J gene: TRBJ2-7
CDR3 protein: CASREGYEQYF

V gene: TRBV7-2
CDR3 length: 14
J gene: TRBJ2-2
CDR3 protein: CASSLGQRTGELFF

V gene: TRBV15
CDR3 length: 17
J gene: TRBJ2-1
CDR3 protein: CATSRTPGDRSYNEQFF

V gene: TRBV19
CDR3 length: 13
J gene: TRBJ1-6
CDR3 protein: CASSTPTGSPLHF

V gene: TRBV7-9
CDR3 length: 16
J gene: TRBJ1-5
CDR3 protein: CASSLGMSGSNQPQHF

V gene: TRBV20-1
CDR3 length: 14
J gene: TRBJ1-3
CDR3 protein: CSASDRASGNTIYF

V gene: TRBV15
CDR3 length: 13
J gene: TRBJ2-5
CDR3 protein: CATSREGRETQYF

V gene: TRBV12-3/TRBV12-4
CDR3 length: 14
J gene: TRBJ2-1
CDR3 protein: CASSLLTGDNEQFF

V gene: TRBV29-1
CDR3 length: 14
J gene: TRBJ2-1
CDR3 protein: CSVEFGGVVYEQFF

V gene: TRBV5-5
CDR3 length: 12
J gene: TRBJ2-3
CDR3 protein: CASSFREDTQYF

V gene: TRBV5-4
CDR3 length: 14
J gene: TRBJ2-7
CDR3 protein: CASSSSVQGNEQYF

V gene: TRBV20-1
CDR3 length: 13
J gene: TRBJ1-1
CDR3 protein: CSAEDQVNTEAFF

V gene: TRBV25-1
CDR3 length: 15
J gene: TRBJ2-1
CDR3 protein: CASSPTPTAYNEQFF

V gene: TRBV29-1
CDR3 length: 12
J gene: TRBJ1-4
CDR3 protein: CSVHGGSEKLFF

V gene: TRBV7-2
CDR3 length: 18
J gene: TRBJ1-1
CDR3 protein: CASSPIRPGPRMNTEAFF

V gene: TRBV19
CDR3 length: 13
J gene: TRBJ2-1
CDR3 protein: CASSIADYNEQFF

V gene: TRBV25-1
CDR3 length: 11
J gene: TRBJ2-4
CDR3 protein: CASSATRDQVF

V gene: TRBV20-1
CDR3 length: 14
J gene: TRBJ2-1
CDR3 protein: CSARSTGGRDEQFF

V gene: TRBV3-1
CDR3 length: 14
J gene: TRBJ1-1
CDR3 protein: CASSLQGANPEAFF

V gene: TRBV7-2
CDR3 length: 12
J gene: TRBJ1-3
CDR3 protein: CASSLVGNTIYF

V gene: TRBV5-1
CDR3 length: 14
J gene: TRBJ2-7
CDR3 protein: CASSLTGTTYEQYF

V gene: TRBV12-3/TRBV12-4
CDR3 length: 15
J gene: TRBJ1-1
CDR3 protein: CASRDGQGLNTEAFF

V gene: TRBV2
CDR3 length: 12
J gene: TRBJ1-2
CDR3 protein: CASSERVHGYTF

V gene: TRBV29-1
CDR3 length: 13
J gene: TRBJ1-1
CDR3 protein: CSVARRGGSEAFF

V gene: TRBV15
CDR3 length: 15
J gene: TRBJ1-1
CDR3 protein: CATSPERRFNTEAFF

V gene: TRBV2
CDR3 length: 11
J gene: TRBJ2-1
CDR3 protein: CASSGDNEQFF

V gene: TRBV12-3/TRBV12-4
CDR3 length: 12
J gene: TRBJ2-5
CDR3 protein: CASSSTQETQYF

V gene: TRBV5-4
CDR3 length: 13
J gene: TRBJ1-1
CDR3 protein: CASSLQSNTEAFF

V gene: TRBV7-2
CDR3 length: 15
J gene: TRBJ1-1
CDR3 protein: CASSPRTEMNTEAFF

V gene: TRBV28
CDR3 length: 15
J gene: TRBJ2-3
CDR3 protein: CASSSPMGGTDTQYF

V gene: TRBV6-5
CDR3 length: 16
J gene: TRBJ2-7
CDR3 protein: CASSYFSGAGAYEQYF

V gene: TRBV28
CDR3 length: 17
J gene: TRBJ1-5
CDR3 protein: CASSHLMQGSRNQPQHF

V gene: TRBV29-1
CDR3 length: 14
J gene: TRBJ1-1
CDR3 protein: CSATGGAGSTEAFF